Sequencing of this T cell receptor beta chain was carried out in a study of spatial heterogeneity in lung cancer. This clonotype has just a few counts. Trimming removed 3 bases at V and 2 bases at J, with 10 bases between. The CDR3 loop spans 14 amino acids. Germline V gives CDR1 LGHDT, CDR2 YNNKEL (reference sequence). Time point noted: sample taken at primary tumor resection. Every TCR cDNA molecule bore a unique molecular identifier. TCRdb fed the 5' RACE reads into MiXCR, producing one record per CDR3 protein. This sample has around 45,000 distinct CDR3 sequences, with roughly an eighth found just once.

This clonotype was sampled from a male donor with early-stage non-small cell lung cancer. The sequencing used PBMCs, collected at surgery. The rearrangement joins TRBV3-1 to TRBJ2-5, with TRBD2 as a possible D gene (6 bases). DNA for the CDR3: TGTGCCAGCAGCCAGGAACTAGCTCAAGAGACCCAGTACTTC. The encoded protein is CASSQELAQETQYF.